These 21 T cell receptor beta chains share one sample of origin, sequenced in a study of blood T cell repertoires in COVID-19. Profiling relied on immunoSEQ multiplex PCR, and the TCRdb table lists in-frame clones only, not all of them. The sample shows 200,000 to 250,000 clones, 82% of them seen only once. Sequenced material: peripheral blood. All receptors derive from a woman aged 70-85 years with COVID-19, enrolled during active disease.

The chain recombines TRBV11-3 with TRBJ2-7, with D perhaps matching TRBD2 (6 bases). Germline V gene lookup returns CDR1 SGHNT and CDR2 YENEEA. Trimming pared 1 base from V and 4 bases from J, leaving 17 bases between. The CDR3 loop spans 16 amino acids. CDR3 loop: CASSLGSGALGYEQYF. The CDR3 coding sequence is TGTGCCAGCAGCTTAGGTTCGGGAGCCCTCGGGTACGAGCAGTACTTC.

The chain uses TRBV5-1 and TRBJ2-5; D call uncertain. Trimming cost V 3 bases and J 5 bases, with 8 bases left between them. Germline CDR1 and CDR2: SGHRS and YFSETQ. The CDR3 runs to 12 residues. The CDR3 nucleotides are TGCGCCAGCAGCTCAACTACGGAGACCCAGTACTTC. It specifies CASSSTTETQYF.

About this clone itself: Other DNA sequences from this sample encode an identical CDR3 as well. The V call is TRBV11-2, the J call TRBJ1-6, with D tentatively TRBD1 (6 bases). Germline CDR1 reads SGHAT; CDR2 reads FQNNGV. Trimming stripped 5 bases from V and 7 bases from J, with 9 bases between. The CDR3 spans 13 residues. CDR3 sequence: CASSTGLNSPLHF. DNA of the CDR3: TGTGCCAGCAGCACAGGGCTCAATTCACCCCTCCACTTT.

The count of this clone is one. Other DNA variants within this sample encode the same CDR3. The chain carries TRBV11-2 and TRBJ2-5; D gene unclear. Germline V gene lookup returns CDR1 SGHAT and CDR2 FQNNGV. The CDR3 is 11 residues long. V was clipped by 2 bases and J by 5 bases, with 3 bases between them. CDR3 DNA sequence: TGTGCCAGCAGCTTACGGGAGACCCAGTACTTC. Translated: CASSLRETQYF.

The J gene is TRBJ2-2, the V gene TRBV28; D is perhaps TRBD2 (5 bases). The CDR3 is 15 amino acids. With 3 bases removed from V and 4 bases from J, the gap between germline ends came to 12 bases. CDR1 is MDHEN, CDR2 SYDVKM, per germline. The CDR3 loop is CASSFTRLSTGELFF. In nucleotides, the CDR3 is TGTGCCAGCAGTTTCACTAGATTGAGCACCGGGGAGCTGTTTTTT.

In its sample, this clone was seen once. The chain combines TRBV5-6 with TRBJ2-3; D is possibly TRBD2 (5 bases). The V end was cut by 0 bases, the J end by 0 bases, with 8 bases between. Germline V CDR1 and CDR2: SGHDT, YYEEEE. The CDR3 covers 15 residues. This CDR3 reads CASSLGGRSTDTQYF. CDR3 sequence (DNA): TGTGCCAGCAGCTTGGGAGGGCGCAGCACAGATACGCAGTATTTT.

This sequence joins TRBV28 and TRBJ2-7; 7 bases are a match to TRBD2. The CDR3 loop spans 13 amino acids. Germline V gene data show CDR1 as MDHEN and CDR2 as SYDVKM. V lost 8 bases to trimming and J lost 0 bases; unmatched junction nucleotides: 4. CDR3 bases: TGTGCCAGCTTGGGGGGGTCCTCCTACGAGCAGTACTTC. Protein product: CASLGGSSYEQYF.

V usage is TRBV9 and J usage is TRBJ1-2, with 9 bases identical to TRBD1. V lost 0 bases to trimming and J lost 4 bases; unmatched junction nucleotides: 1. The germline CDR1 and CDR2 sequences are SGDLS and YYNGEE. This CDR3 spans 14 amino acids. The CDR3 DNA is TGTGCCAGCAGCGTAGCGGACAGGGGCTATGGCTACACCTTC. Its translation is CASSVADRGYGYTF. Full variable domain (remainder filled in from reference TRBV9 and TRBJ1-2): DSGVTQTPKHLITATGQRVTLRCSPRSGDLSVYWYQQSLDQGLQFLIQYYNGEERAKGNILERFSAQQFPDLHSELNLSSLELGDSALYFCASSVADRGYGYTFGSGTRLTVV.

This chain uses TRBV6-5 with TRBJ2-1; the match to TRBD2 covers 11 bases. Looked up from germline, CDR1 is MNHEY and CDR2 is SVGAGI. J gave up 6 bases and V 5 bases, and 6 bases lay outside the gene matches. This CDR3 has 15 residues. Here the CDR3 DNA reads TGTGCCAGCAGTATTAACCTAGCGGGAGGCAATGAGCAGTTCTTC. Protein sequence: CASSINLAGGNEQFF.

The CDR3: CASGLGTSGKNEQFF. The CDR3 nucleotides are TGTGCTAGTGGTCTCGGGACTAGTGGGAAAAATGAGCAGTTCTTC. The chain combines TRBV12-5 with TRBJ2-1; TRBD2 aligns across 8 bases. The junction had 10 bases not matched to a gene; V was cut back by 5 bases and J by 7 bases. The germline V gene encodes CDR1 LGHNT and CDR2 FRNRAP. This CDR3 is built from 15 residues.

V and J are TRBV27 and TRBJ2-7; D perhaps matches TRBD2 (6 bases). CDR3 length: 13 amino acids. The germline gives CDR1 MNHEY, CDR2 SMNVEV (reference sequence). V gave up 5 bases and J gave up 7 bases, with 15 bases separating them. The DNA for the CDR3 is TGTGCCAGCAGTCCGGATCTAGCGTGGGAGCAGTACTTC. Amino acid sequence: CASSPDLAWEQYF.

V is TRBV5-1 and J is TRBJ2-7, with 10 bases lining up with TRBD2. The germline gives CDR1 SGHRS, CDR2 YFSETQ. The CDR3 has 14 amino acids. The J segment lost 1 base and the V segment lost 2 bases, leaving 0 bases of the junction unmatched. CDR3: CASSFSGGSYEQYF. The CDR3 DNA follows: TGCGCCAGCAGCTTTAGCGGGGGGTCCTACGAGCAGTACTTC. Together with reference TRBV5-1 and TRBJ2-7, the CDR3 gives the full variable domain: KAGVTQTPRYLIKTRGQQVTLSCSPISGHRSVSWYQQTPGQGLQFLFEYFSETQRNKGNFPGRFSGRQFSNSRSEMNVSTLELGDSALYLCASSFSGGSYEQYFGPGTRLTVT.

This sequence joins TRBV27 and TRBJ2-7, with D possibly TRBD2 on 6 matching bases. Germline V gene lookup returns CDR1 MNHEY and CDR2 SMNVEV (reference sequence). The CDR3 has 14 residues. V was pared by 5 bases and J by 2 bases, with 13 bases between. In DNA, the CDR3 is TGTGCCAGCAGTAGAGAGGCGGGACCCTACGAGCAGTACTTC. Amino acids: CASSREAGPYEQYF.

The V and J genes are TRBV19 and TRBJ1-1; 7 bases match TRBD1. The CDR3 is made up of 18 amino acids. After removal of 6 bases from V and 1 base from J, the junction contained 17 bases not matched to a gene. Germline assignment: CDR1 LNHDA and CDR2 SQIVND (reference sequence). In DNA, the CDR3 is TGTGCCAGTAGCTTCTACTCCTTGGGCAGGGGGACGAACACTGAAGCTTTCTTT. Translated: CASSFYSLGRGTNTEAFF.

V is TRBV30 and J is TRBJ1-4; D may be TRBD1 (5 bases). The CDR3 has 13 residues. Between the trimmed V and J ends, which lost 3 bases and 8 bases, there was a span of 13 bases. CDR1 and CDR2 from the germline V gene are GTSNPN and SVGIG (reference sequence). In DNA, the CDR3 is TGTGCCTGGAGGGGGGGGAATAAGGAAAAACTGTTTTTT. This encodes CAWRGGNKEKLFF.

A few counts support this clone. The CDR3 region has the DNA TGTGCCTGGAAAAGGGGAGGGGGCACTGAAGCTTTCTTT. Residues: CAWKRGGGTEAFF. The rearrangement uses TRBV30 and TRBJ1-1, with a weak D call TRBD1 (6 bases). The germline V gene has CDR1 GTSNPN and CDR2 SVGIG (reference sequence). V lost 4 bases and J lost 4, with 13 bases in between. This CDR3 is 13 amino acids long.

J is TRBJ2-7 and V is TRBV25-1, with TRBD1 matching over 9 bases. This CDR3 has 14 amino acids. The junction had 3 bases not matched to a gene; V was cut back by 6 bases and J by 0 bases. Per germline, CDR1 MGHDK and CDR2 SYGVNS. CDR3 coding DNA: TGTGCCAGCAGGAAGGGACAGGGCTCCTACGAGCAGTACTTC. Translation: CASRKGQGSYEQYF.

The chain is built from TRBV19 and TRBJ1-5; D is unresolved. The CDR3 is 13 amino acids. Germline V gene data show CDR1 as LNHDA and CDR2 as SQIVND (reference sequence). Trimming stripped 4 bases from V and 7 bases from J, with 11 bases between. CDR3 sequence (DNA): TGTGCCAGTAGTAGAGCATCCTTACAGCCCCAGCATTTT. Translating it yields CASSRASLQPQHF.

The rearrangement links TRBV19 to TRBJ1-6; perhaps TRBD1 as D (5 bases). Germline V CDR1 and CDR2: LNHDA, SQIVND (reference sequence). The CDR3 consists of 13 residues. Trimming left V 7 bases short and J 9 bases short, with 13 bases between. The CDR3, as DNA: TGTGCCAGTAAAGGGGTTAGCGGTTCACCCCTCCACTTT. It is translated as CASKGVSGSPLHF.

The rearrangement links TRBV18 to TRBJ2-2; D is undetermined. The CDR3 contains 16 residues. Germline loops: CDR1 KGHSH, CDR2 LQKENI. Trimming shortened V by 5 bases and J by 2 bases, and 15 bases separated the two germline ends. CDR3 region: CASSFFRYFNTGELFF. The CDR3, as DNA: TGTGCCAGCTCATTCTTTAGATATTTTAACACCGGGGAGCTGTTTTTT.

The chain recombines TRBV30 with TRBJ2-3; TRBD2 matches 7 bases. CDR3 length equals 16 residues. V trimming: 5 bases; J trimming: 4 bases; junction bases outside the gene matches: 15. Per the germline V gene, CDR1 is GTSNPN and CDR2 is SVGIG (reference sequence). The CDR3 DNA reads TGTGCCTGGGCCTTGGGACTACCCTCAGAGGCAGATACGCAGTATTTT. Encoded protein: CAWALGLPSEADTQYF.